One T cell receptor (beta chain) is described in this entry. Donors were grouped by their self-reported clinical history. The protocol was immunoSEQ multiplex PCR, while the TCRdb copy is restricted to in-frame clones and leaves out a portion. The sample has 400,000 or so clones, about 90% seen once; the top ten hold 1.5% to 2.5%. This sample is drawn from a study of blood T cell repertoires in COVID-19. On the study more broadly: All recovered Cohort 3 donors got two negative PCRs, got clearance, or saw symptom resolution.

CDR3 length: 15 amino acids. Germline CDR1 reads ENHRY; CDR2 reads SYGVKD. The ends lost 6 bases at V and 7 bases at J; junction bases unmatched: 12. This receptor was taken from a man aged 35 to 55 in a cohort exposed to, infected with or recovered from COVID-19 (not recorded which). Material: PBMCs or T cells enriched from blood (not recorded which). The chain uses TRBV10-3 and TRBJ2-7, with TRBD1 matching 10 bases. The CDR3 DNA follows: TGTGCCATCAGGAAACCGGGACAGGGGTCTAGGGAGCAGTACTTC. Its translation is CAIRKPGQGSREQYF.